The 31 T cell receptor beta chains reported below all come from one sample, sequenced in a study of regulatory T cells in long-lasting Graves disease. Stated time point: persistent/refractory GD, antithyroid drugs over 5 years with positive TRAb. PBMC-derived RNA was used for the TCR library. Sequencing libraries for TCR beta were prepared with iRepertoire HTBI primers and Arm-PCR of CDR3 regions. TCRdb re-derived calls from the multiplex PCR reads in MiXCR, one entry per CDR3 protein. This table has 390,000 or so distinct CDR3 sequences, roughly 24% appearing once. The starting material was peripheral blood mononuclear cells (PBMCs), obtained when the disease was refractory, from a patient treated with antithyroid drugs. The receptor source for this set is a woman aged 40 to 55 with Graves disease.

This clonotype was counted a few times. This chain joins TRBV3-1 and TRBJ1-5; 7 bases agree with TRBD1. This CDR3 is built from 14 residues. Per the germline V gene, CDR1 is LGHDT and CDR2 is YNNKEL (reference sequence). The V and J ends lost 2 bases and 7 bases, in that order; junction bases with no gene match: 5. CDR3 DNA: TGTGCCAGCAGCCAAAACAGGGGAAGACAGCCCCAGCATTTT. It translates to CASSQNRGRQPQHF.

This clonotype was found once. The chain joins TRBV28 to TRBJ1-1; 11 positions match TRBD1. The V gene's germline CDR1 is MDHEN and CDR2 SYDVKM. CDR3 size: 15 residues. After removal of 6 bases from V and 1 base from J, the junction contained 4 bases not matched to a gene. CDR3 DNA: TGTGCCAGCAGGGACAGGGGGCTTCGGAACACTGAAGCTTTCTTT. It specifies CASRDRGLRNTEAFF.

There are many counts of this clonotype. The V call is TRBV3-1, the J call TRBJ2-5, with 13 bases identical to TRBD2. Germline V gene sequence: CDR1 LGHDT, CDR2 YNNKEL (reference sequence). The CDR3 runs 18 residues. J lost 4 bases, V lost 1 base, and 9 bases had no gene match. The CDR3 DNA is TGTGCCAGCAGCCAAGGTTGGACTAGCGGGAGTGCAGGAGAGACCCAGTACTTC. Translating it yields CASSQGWTSGSAGETQYF.

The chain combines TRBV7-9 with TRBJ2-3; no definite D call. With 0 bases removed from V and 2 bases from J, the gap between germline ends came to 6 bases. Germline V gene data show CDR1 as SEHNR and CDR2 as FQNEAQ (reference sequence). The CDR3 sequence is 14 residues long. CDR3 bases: TGTGCCAGCAGCTTAGCGGCAGACACAGATACGCAGTATTTT. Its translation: CASSLAADTDTQYF.

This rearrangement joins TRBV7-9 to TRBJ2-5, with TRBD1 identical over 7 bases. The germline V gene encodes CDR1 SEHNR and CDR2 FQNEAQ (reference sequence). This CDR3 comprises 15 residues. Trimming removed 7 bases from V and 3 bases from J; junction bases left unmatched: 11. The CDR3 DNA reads TGTGCCAGCACCTCAACTCGGGACAGCGAAGAGACCCAGTACTTC. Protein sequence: CASTSTRDSEETQYF.

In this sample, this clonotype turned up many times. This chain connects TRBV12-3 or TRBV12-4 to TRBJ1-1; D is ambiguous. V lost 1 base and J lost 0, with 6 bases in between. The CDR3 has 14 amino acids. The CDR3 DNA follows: TGTGCCAGCAGTTTAGTGTCCATGAACACTGAAGCTTTCTTT. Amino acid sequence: CASSLVSMNTEAFF.

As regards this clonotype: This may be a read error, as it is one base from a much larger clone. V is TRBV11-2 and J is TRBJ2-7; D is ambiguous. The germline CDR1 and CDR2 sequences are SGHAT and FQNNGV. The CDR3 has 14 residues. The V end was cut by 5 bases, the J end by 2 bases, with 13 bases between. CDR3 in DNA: TGTGCCAGCAGCGCCCTCTATATGACCTACGAGCAGTACTTC. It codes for CASSALYMTYEQYF.

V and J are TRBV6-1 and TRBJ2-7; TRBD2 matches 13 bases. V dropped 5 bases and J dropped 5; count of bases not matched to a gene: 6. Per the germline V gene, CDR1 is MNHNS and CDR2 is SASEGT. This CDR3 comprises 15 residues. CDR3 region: CASSTGLAGFDEQYF. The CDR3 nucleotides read TGTGCCAGCAGTACGGGACTAGCGGGATTTGACGAGCAGTACTTC.

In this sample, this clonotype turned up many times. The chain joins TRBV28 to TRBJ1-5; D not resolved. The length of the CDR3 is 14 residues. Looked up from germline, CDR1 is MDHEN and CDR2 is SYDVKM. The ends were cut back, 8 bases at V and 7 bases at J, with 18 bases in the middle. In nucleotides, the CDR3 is TGTGCCAGCGTCCTAGGGCTCCCAGGCCAGCCCCAGCATTTT. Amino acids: CASVLGLPGQPQHF.

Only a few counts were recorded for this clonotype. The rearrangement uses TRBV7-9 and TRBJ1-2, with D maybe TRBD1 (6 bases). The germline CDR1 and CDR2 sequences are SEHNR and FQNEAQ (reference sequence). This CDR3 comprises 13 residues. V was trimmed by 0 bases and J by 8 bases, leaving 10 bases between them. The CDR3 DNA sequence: TGTGCCAGCAGCTTAGCGGGGGCAGGAGGCTACACCTTC. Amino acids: CASSLAGAGGYTF. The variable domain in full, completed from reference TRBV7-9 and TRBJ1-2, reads DTGVSQNPRHKITKRGQNVTFRCDPISEHNRLYWYRQTLGQGPEFLTYFQNEAQLEKSRLLSDRFSAERPKGSFSTLEIQRTEQGDSAMYLCASSLAGAGGYTFGSGTRLTVV.

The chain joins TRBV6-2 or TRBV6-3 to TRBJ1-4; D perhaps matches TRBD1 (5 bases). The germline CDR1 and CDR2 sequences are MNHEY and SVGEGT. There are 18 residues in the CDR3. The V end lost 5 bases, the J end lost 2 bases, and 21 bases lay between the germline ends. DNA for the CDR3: TGTGCCAGCAGTGAACTGAGAAACCGGGACCGTACTAATGAAAAACTGTTTTTT. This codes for CASSELRNRDRTNEKLFF.

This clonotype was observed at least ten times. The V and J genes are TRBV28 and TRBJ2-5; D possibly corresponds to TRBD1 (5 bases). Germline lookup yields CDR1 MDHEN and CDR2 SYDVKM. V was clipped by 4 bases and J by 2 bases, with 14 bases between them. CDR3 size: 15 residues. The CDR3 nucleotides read TGTGCCAGCAGTTCTCTGGCAGGGCCACAAGAGACCCAGTACTTC. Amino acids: CASSSLAGPQETQYF.

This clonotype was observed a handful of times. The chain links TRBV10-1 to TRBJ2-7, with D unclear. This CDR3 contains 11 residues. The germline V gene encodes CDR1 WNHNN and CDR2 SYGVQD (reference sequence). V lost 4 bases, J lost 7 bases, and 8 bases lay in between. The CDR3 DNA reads TGCGCCAGCAGTGGGTCCAGGGAGCAGTACTTC. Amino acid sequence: CASSGSREQYF.

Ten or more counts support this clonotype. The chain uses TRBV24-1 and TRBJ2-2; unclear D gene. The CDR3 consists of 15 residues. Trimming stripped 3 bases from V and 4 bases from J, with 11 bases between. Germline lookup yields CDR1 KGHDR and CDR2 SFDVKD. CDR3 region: CATSDTGLVTGELFF. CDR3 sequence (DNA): TGTGCCACCAGTGATACGGGCCTCGTCACCGGGGAGCTGTTTTTT.

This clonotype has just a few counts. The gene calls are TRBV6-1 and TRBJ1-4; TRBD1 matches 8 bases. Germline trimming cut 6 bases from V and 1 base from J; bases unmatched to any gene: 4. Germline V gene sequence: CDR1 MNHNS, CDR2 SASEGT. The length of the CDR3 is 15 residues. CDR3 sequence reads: CASSPGQGTNEKLFF. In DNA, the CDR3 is TGTGCCAGCAGCCCAGGACAGGGAACTAATGAAAAACTGTTTTTT.

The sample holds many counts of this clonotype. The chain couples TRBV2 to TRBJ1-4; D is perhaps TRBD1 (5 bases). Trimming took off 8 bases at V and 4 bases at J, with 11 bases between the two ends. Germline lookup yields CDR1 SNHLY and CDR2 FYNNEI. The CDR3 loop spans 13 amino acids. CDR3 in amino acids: CASREGLNEKLFF. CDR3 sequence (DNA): TGTGCCAGCCGGGAGGGGCTTAATGAAAAACTGTTTTTT.

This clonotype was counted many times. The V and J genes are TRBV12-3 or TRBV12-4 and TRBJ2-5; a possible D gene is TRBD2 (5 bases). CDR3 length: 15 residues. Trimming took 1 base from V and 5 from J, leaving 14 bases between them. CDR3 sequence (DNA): TGTGCCAGCAGTTTAGGGCCTAGCCAGTGGGAGACCCAGTACTTC. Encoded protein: CASSLGPSQWETQYF.

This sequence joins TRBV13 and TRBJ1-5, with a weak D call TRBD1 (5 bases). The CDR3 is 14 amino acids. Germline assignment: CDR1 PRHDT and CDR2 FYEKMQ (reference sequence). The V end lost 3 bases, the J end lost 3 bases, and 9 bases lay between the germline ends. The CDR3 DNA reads TGTGCCAGCAGCTTTTCAGGGTACAATCAGCCCCAGCATTTT. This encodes CASSFSGYNQPQHF.

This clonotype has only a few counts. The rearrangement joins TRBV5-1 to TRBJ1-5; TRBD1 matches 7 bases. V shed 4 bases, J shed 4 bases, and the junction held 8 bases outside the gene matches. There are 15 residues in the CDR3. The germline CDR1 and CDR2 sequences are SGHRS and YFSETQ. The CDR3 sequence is CASSPTGTANQPQHF. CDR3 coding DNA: TGCGCCAGCAGCCCAACCGGGACAGCAAATCAGCCCCAGCATTTT.

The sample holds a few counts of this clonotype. CDR3 nucleotide sequence: TGTGCCATCAGTGACGGGCAGTATTCACCCCTCCACTTT. It translates to CAISDGQYSPLHF. J is TRBJ1-6 and V is TRBV10-3, with D hard to call. V was clipped by 3 bases and J by 8 bases, with 8 bases between them. The germline V gene has CDR1 ENHRY and CDR2 SYGVKD. There are 13 residues in the CDR3.

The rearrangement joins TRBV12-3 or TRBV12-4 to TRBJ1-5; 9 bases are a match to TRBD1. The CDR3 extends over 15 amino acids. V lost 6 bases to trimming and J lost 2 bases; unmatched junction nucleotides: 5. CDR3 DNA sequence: TGTGCCAGCAGCCTACAGGGGGCCGGCAATCAGCCCCAGCATTTT. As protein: CASSLQGAGNQPQHF.

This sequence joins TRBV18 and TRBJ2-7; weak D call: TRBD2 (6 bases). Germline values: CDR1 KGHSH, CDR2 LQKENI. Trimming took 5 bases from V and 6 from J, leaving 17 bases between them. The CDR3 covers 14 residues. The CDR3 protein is CASSGDFDTSEQYF. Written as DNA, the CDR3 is TGTGCCAGCTCAGGGGACTTCGATACTAGCGAGCAGTACTTC.

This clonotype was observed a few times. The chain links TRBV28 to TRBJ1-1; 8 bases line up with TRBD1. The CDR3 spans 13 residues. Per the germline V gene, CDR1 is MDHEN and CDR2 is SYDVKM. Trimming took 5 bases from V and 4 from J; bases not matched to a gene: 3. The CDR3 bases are TGTGCCAGCAGTGGACAGGGCCCCACTGAAGCTTTCTTT. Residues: CASSGQGPTEAFF.

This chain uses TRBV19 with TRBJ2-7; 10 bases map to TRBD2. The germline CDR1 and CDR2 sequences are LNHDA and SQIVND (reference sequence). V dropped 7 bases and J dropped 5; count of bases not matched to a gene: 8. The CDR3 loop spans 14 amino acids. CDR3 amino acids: CASMLAGDTHEQYF. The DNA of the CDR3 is TGTGCCAGTATGCTAGCGGGAGATACTCACGAGCAGTACTTC.

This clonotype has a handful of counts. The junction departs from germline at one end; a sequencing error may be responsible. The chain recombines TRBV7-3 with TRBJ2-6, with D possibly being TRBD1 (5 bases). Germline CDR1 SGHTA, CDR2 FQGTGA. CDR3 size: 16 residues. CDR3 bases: TGTGCCAGCAGCTTACAATCAAGCTCTGGGGCCAACGTCCTGGCTTTC. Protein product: CASSLQSSSGANVLAF.

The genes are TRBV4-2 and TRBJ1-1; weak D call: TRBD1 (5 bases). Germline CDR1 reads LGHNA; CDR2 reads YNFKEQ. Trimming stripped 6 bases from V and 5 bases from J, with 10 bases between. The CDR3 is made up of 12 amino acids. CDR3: CASSHWGTEAFF. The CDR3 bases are TGTGCCAGCAGTCACTGGGGGACTGAAGCTTTCTTT.

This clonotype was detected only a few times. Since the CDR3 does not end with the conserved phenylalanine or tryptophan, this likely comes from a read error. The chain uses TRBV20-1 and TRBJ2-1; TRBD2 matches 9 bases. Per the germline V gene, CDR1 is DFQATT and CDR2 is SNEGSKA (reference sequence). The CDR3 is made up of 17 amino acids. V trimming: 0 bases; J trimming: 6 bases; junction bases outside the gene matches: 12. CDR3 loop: CSARDSRGGGRANEQFS. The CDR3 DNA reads TGCAGTGCTAGAGACTCCCGGGGAGGCGGGAGGGCCAATGAGCAGTTCTCC.

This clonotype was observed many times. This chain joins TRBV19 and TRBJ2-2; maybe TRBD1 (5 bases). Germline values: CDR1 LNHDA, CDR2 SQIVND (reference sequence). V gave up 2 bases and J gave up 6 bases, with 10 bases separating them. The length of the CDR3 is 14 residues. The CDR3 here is CASSIRGSAGELFF. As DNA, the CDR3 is TGTGCCAGTAGTATAAGGGGATCGGCCGGGGAGCTGTTTTTT.

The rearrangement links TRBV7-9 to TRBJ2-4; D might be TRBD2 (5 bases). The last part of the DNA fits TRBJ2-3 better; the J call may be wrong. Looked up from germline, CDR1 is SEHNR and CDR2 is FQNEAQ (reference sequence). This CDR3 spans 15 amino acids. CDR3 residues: CASSSDSRATDTQYF. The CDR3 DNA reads TGTGCCAGCAGCTCGGACTCGCGCGCCACAGATACGCAGTATTTT.

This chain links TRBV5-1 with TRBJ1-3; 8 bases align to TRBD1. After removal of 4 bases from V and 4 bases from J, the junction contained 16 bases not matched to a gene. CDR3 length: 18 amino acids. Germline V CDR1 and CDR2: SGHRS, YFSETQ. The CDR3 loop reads CASSLRGQGSSTGNTIYF. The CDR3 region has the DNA TGCGCCAGCAGCCTACGCGGACAGGGCTCTTCAACAGGAAACACCATATATTTT.

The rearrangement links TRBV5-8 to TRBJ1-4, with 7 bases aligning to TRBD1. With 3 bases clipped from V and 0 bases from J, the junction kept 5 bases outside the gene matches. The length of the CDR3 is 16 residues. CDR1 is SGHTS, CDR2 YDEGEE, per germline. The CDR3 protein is CASSSGQTTTNEKLFF. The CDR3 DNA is TGTGCCAGCAGCTCGGGACAGACAACAACTAATGAAAAACTGTTTTTT.